A single sample gave rise to the 21 T cell receptor beta chains below, sequenced in a study of cytomegalovirus exposure and HLA in healthy donors. A multiplex PCR was run with 60 Vbeta primers and 13 Jbeta primers. Assay: immunoSEQ multiplex PCR; the TCRdb copy retains only in-frame clones and omits some. Among 140,000 to 150,000 clones listed, 60% to 85% were seen once. Sequenced: PBMCs. These receptors came from a man aged 40-49 years in good health and CMV-seronegative.

V usage is TRBV13 and J usage is TRBJ1-5, with TRBD1 matching 8 bases. CDR3 length equals 14 residues. V dropped 5 bases and J dropped 9; count of bases not matched to a gene: 9. Germline assignment: CDR1 PRHDT and CDR2 FYEKMQ (reference sequence). This chain's CDR3 is CASSAGTGSLPQHF. The DNA of the CDR3 is TGTGCCAGCAGCGCCGGGACAGGCAGTTTGCCCCAGCATTTT.

The gene calls are TRBV5-4 and TRBJ2-7; D unclear. CDR1 and CDR2 (germline): SGHNT, YYREEE (reference sequence). The CDR3 extends over 13 amino acids. With 0 bases removed from V and 1 base from J, the gap between germline ends came to 5 bases. This chain's CDR3 is CASSLVGSYEQYF. In nucleotides, the CDR3 is TGTGCCAGCAGCTTGGTCGGTTCCTACGAGCAGTACTTC.

The CDR3 protein is CASSISGSWSDEQFF. CDR3 in DNA: TGTGCCAGTAGTATAAGCGGGAGCTGGTCGGATGAGCAGTTCTTC. The V call is TRBV19, the J call TRBJ2-1, with 8 nucleotides matching TRBD2. The trim removed 2 bases at V and 8 bases at J, leaving 8 bases unmatched. CDR1 LNHDA and CDR2 SQIVND come from the germline V gene (reference sequence). The CDR3 length is 15 residues.

The chain couples TRBV29-1 to TRBJ2-2; TRBD2 agrees at 11 bases. V lost 4 bases and J lost 3; bases outside the gene matches: 4. The CDR3 length is 15 residues. The germline V gene encodes CDR1 SQVTM and CDR2 ANQGSEA. This chain's CDR3 is CSVVGTSGDTGELFF. In DNA, the CDR3 is TGCAGCGTTGTGGGGACTAGCGGTGACACCGGGGAGCTGTTTTTT.

The chain couples TRBV7-9 to TRBJ1-5, with D unresolved. The germline gives CDR1 SEHNR, CDR2 FQNEAQ (reference sequence). The length of the CDR3 is 12 residues. V gave up 4 bases and J gave up 3 bases, with 4 bases separating them. The CDR3 here is CASSSHNQPQHF. In DNA, the CDR3 is TGTGCCAGCAGCTCCCACAATCAGCCCCAGCATTTT.

The chain has TRBV19 and TRBJ2-1; a weak D match, TRBD2 (5 bases). The germline gives CDR1 LNHDA, CDR2 SQIVND (reference sequence). The CDR3 extends over 18 amino acids. The germline V and J ends were trimmed by 1 base and 1 base, with 17 bases remaining between them. In DNA form, the CDR3 reads TGTGCCAGTAGTATAGCCTCCTTTAGCGCCGCTTCCTACAATGAGCAGTTCTTC. Protein sequence: CASSIASFSAASYNEQFF.

V is TRBV30 and J is TRBJ2-6; the D is unclear. V shed 0 bases and J shed 0 bases, with 6 bases lying between them. The CDR3 contains 15 residues. Germline CDR1 GTSNPN, CDR2 SVGIG (reference sequence). CDR3 nucleotides: TGTGCCTGGAGTGTAGTGGCCTCTGGGGCCAACGTCCTGACTTTC. It specifies CAWSVVASGANVLTF.

A few counts support this clone. This sequence joins TRBV27 and TRBJ2-7; the D gene is possibly TRBD1 (5 bases). Trimming pared 5 bases from V and 5 bases from J, leaving 13 bases between. The V gene's germline CDR1 is MNHEY and CDR2 SMNVEV (reference sequence). The CDR3 is made up of 13 amino acids. The CDR3 here is CASSPGIYDEQYF. CDR3 coding DNA: TGTGCCAGCAGTCCAGGGATATACGACGAGCAGTACTTC.

The genes are TRBV27 and TRBJ1-2, with TRBD1 matching 7 bases. The junction had 9 bases not matched to a gene; V was cut back by 3 bases and J by 8 bases. Germline V gives CDR1 MNHEY, CDR2 SMNVEV (reference sequence). The CDR3 is 14 amino acids. The DNA for the CDR3 is TGTGCCAGCAGTTTCAAGGGACAGTTCAAGGGCTACACCTTC. This translates into CASSFKGQFKGYTF.

The chain is built from TRBV7-2 and TRBJ2-7; TRBD2 matches 9 bases. The CDR3 totals 16 residues. CDR1 and CDR2 (germline): SGHTA, FQGNSA. V lost 2 bases and J lost 3; bases outside the gene matches: 8. CDR3 loop: CASSLKAAGGSYEQYF. DNA of the CDR3: TGTGCCAGCAGCTTAAAGGCGGCGGGGGGGAGCTACGAGCAGTACTTC.

This clone showed up just once. V gene TRBV19 combines with J gene TRBJ1-5; D is ambiguous. CDR3 length equals 15 residues. Trimming took off 0 bases at V and 2 bases at J, with 8 bases between the two ends. CDR1 LNHDA and CDR2 SQIVND come from the germline V gene (reference sequence). CDR3 sequence reads: CASSIDSGGNQPQHF. In nucleotides, the CDR3 is TGTGCCAGTAGTATAGACAGCGGAGGCAATCAGCCCCAGCATTTT.

This rearrangement joins TRBV4-3 to TRBJ1-2; D is unclear. Trimming took off 3 bases at V and 9 bases at J, with 17 bases between the two ends. CDR3 length: 14 residues. CDR1 is LGHNA, CDR2 YSLEER, per germline. This CDR3 is CASSHLLWGGSYTF. The DNA of the CDR3 is TGCGCCAGCAGCCACTTGTTATGGGGAGGGAGCTACACCTTC.

This CDR3 is CASSPTGLNTQYF. The CDR3 DNA follows: TGTGCCAGCAGTCCGACAGGGTTGAATACGCAGTATTTT. The chain couples TRBV28 to TRBJ2-3, with 7 bases fitting TRBD1. The germline CDR1 and CDR2 sequences are MDHEN and SYDVKM. With V trimmed by 5 bases and J by 7 bases, 6 bases remained unmatched. The CDR3 extends over 13 amino acids.

The CDR3 spells CASSQDRSSGYNEQFF. The DNA of the CDR3 is TGTGCCAGCAGCCAAGATCGCTCAAGCGGCTACAATGAGCAGTTCTTC. This chain uses TRBV4-2 with TRBJ2-1, with TRBD2 as a possible D gene (5 bases). CDR1 LGHNA and CDR2 YNFKEQ come from the germline V gene. CDR3 length: 16 residues. Trimming removed 0 bases from V and 3 bases from J, with 12 bases in between.

This clone was detected only once. The V call is TRBV11-3, the J call TRBJ2-5, with TRBD1 identical over 9 bases. CDR3 length: 15 residues. The trim removed 1 base at V and 2 bases at J, leaving 2 bases unmatched. Germline values: CDR1 SGHNT, CDR2 YENEEA. CDR3 sequence: CASSLGGTGQETQYF. CDR3 nucleotides: TGTGCCAGCAGCTTAGGCGGGACAGGGCAAGAGACCCAGTACTTC.

The V call is TRBV13, the J call TRBJ2-5, with D possibly matching TRBD1 (6 bases). The germline V gene encodes CDR1 PRHDT and CDR2 FYEKMQ (reference sequence). The CDR3 has 14 amino acids. The V end lost 5 bases, the J end lost 2 bases, and 12 bases lay between the germline ends. DNA for the CDR3: TGTGCCAGCAGCCCCCGACAGGTACAAGAGACCCAGTACTTC. Translating it yields CASSPRQVQETQYF.

The chain links TRBV9 to TRBJ2-5, with 11 bases matching TRBD2. Germline V gene lookup returns CDR1 SGDLS and CDR2 YYNGEE. The CDR3 has 17 residues. The V segment lost 0 bases and the J segment 5 bases; nucleotides outside the gene matches: 9. The CDR3 nucleotides read TGTGCCAGCAGCGTAGTTCCCGTAGCGGGGGGGCGGGAGACCCAGTACTTC. This gives the protein CASSVVPVAGGRETQYF.

The V and J genes are TRBV19 and TRBJ2-7; TRBD2 matches 12 bases. The CDR3 is 15 residues long. Germline V CDR1 and CDR2: LNHDA, SQIVND (reference sequence). V was clipped by 4 bases and J by 5 bases; unmatched bases: 6. DNA of the CDR3: TGTGCCAGTAGTACCCGACTAGCGGGAGCGGACGAGCAGTACTTC. Translating gives CASSTRLAGADEQYF.

V and J are TRBV28 and TRBJ2-4; 12 bases match TRBD2. CDR1 is MDHEN, CDR2 SYDVKM, per germline. The J segment lost 2 bases and the V segment lost 1 base, leaving 9 bases of the junction unmatched. This CDR3 spans 19 amino acids. DNA for the CDR3: TGTGCCAGCAGTTTATCCTTAAAGACTAGCGGGAGCTCCAAAAACATTCAGTACTTC. This gives the protein CASSLSLKTSGSSKNIQYF.

The CDR3 sequence: CASSPRGRGAKNIQYF. The CDR3 DNA sequence: TGTGCCAGCAGTCCCCGCGGCCGGGGAGCCAAAAACATTCAGTACTTC. The chain has TRBV28 and TRBJ2-4, with TRBD2 as a possible D gene (5 bases). Trimming took off 5 bases at V and 0 bases at J, with 14 bases between the two ends. The CDR3 sequence is 16 residues long. Per germline, CDR1 MDHEN and CDR2 SYDVKM.

The rearrangement uses TRBV5-4 and TRBJ1-6; D is undetermined. The V and J ends lost 3 bases and 7 bases respectively, with 8 bases between them. The CDR3 sequence is 13 residues long. The germline gives CDR1 SGHNT, CDR2 YYREEE (reference sequence). DNA of the CDR3: TGTGCCAGCAGCTCGGGCGGGAATTCACCCCTCCACTTT. This codes for CASSSGGNSPLHF.